The 18 T cell receptor beta chains below all came from one sample that was sequenced in a study of cytomegalovirus exposure and HLA in healthy donors. PCR was performed using 60 Vbeta and 13 Jbeta primers. This table comes from immunoSEQ multiplex PCR, and its TCRdb copy is limited to in-frame clones, with some not included. The sample has under 150,000 clones; approximately 79% are singletons. Sequencing was performed on PBMCs. These receptors all come from a woman in her thirties or forties in good health and CMV-seropositive.

The genes are TRBV13 and TRBJ2-3; 10 bases agree with TRBD2. Looked up from germline, CDR1 is PRHDT and CDR2 is FYEKMQ (reference sequence). V shed 5 bases and J 0 bases; nucleotides not matched to a gene: 5. This CDR3 comprises 16 residues. In nucleotides, the CDR3 is TGTGCCAGCAGCGACGTAGCGGGGGGAAGCACAGATACGCAGTATTTT. Its translation is CASSDVAGGSTDTQYF.

V usage is TRBV11-3 and J usage is TRBJ2-7; maybe TRBD1 (5 bases). Germline-derived CDR1 and CDR2 are SGHNT and YENEEA. V lost 10 bases to trimming and J lost 5 bases, with 15 bases between them. This CDR3 has 12 residues. In DNA, the CDR3 is TGTGCCAACCTTCCAGGGTCCCACGAGCAGTACTTC. Protein product: CANLPGSHEQYF.

The chain couples TRBV14 to TRBJ2-1; 12 bases line up with TRBD2. From germline, CDR1 is SGHDN and CDR2 FVKESK. The V gene end was trimmed by 6 bases and the J gene end by 10 bases; junction bases not matched to a gene: 4. The CDR3 runs 13 residues. The CDR3 DNA reads TGTGCCAGCAGTCCTAGCGGGGGGGCCGAGCAGTTCTTC. Translated: CASSPSGGAEQFF.

This chain uses TRBV5-1 with TRBJ2-7, with 10 bases that match TRBD1. This CDR3 region has 14 residues. Trimming cost V 0 bases and J 6 bases; bases outside gene matches: 3. Germline V CDR1 and CDR2: SGHRS, YFSETQ. The CDR3 DNA follows: TGCGCCAGCAGCTTGGGACAGGGGGCCTCCGAGCAGTACTTC. Protein sequence: CASSLGQGASEQYF.

The J gene is TRBJ1-4, the V gene TRBV19; D unresolved. The CDR3 runs 14 residues. Germline-derived CDR1 and CDR2 are LNHDA and SQIVND (reference sequence). V was trimmed by 6 bases and J by 3 bases, leaving 11 bases between them. The CDR3 DNA sequence: TGTGCCAGTAGGACGGGAACCCCTAATGAAAAACTGTTTTTT. This gives the protein CASRTGTPNEKLFF.

The chain couples TRBV11-2 to TRBJ1-2; TRBD1 matches 7 bases. CDR3 length equals 15 residues. Germline CDR1 is SGHAT and CDR2 is FQNNGV. The V segment lost 0 bases and the J segment 2 bases; nucleotides outside the gene matches: 3. CDR3 sequence (DNA): TGTGCCAGCAGCTTAGAAGGGGGCGGCAACTATGGCTACACCTTC. It is translated as CASSLEGGGNYGYTF.

The chain couples TRBV7-9 to TRBJ1-1, with 8 bases fitting TRBD1. With 5 bases clipped from V and 0 bases from J, the junction kept 5 bases outside the gene matches. The CDR3 is made up of 15 amino acids. Germline values: CDR1 SEHNR, CDR2 FQNEAQ (reference sequence). This CDR3 is CASSPLGQVNTEAFF. CDR3 DNA: TGTGCCAGCAGCCCCCTGGGACAGGTGAACACTGAAGCTTTCTTT.

The gene calls are TRBV19 and TRBJ2-3, with TRBD2 matching 10 bases. Germline CDR1 LNHDA, CDR2 SQIVND (reference sequence). CDR3 size: 14 residues. With V trimmed by 8 bases and J by 7 bases, 9 bases remained unmatched. CDR3 nucleotide sequence: TGTGCCAGTTCCGGGACTAGCGTGGCGAATACGCAGTATTTT. Amino acid sequence: CASSGTSVANTQYF. The full variable domain, rest sourced from reference TRBV19 and TRBJ2-3, is DGGITQSPKYLFRKEGQNVTLSCEQNLNHDAMYWYRQDPGQGLRLIYYSQIVNDFQKGDIAEGYSVSREKKESFPLTVTSAQKNPTAFYLCASSGTSVANTQYFGPGTRLTVL.

This sequence joins TRBV9 and TRBJ1-1, with TRBD1 matching over 8 bases. This CDR3 spans 14 amino acids. V lost 4 bases and J lost 4; bases outside the gene matches: 6. The germline gives CDR1 SGDLS, CDR2 YYNGEE. The CDR3 spells CASSPGQGFTEAFF. CDR3 in DNA: TGTGCCAGCAGCCCCGGACAGGGTTTCACTGAAGCTTTCTTT.

V usage is TRBV6-5 and J usage is TRBJ2-7; the D gene is possibly TRBD1 (5 bases). There are 15 residues in the CDR3. Looked up from germline, CDR1 is MNHEY and CDR2 is SVGAGI. Trimming took off 0 bases at V and 0 bases at J, with 9 bases between the two ends. CDR3 DNA sequence: TGTGCCAGCAGTTACTCGGGGCAGATCTCCTACGAGCAGTACTTC. Translating it yields CASSYSGQISYEQYF.

The chain carries TRBV5-4 and TRBJ1-6; D is ambiguous. Trimming left V 0 bases short and J 0 bases short, with 7 bases between. CDR1 and CDR2 from the germline V gene are SGHNT and YYREEE (reference sequence). The CDR3 loop spans 16 amino acids. The DNA of the CDR3 is TGTGCCAGCAGCTTGGAGAGTGGCTCCTATAATTCACCCCTCCACTTT. It is translated as CASSLESGSYNSPLHF. The entire variable domain, with the rest obtained from reference TRBV5-4 and TRBJ1-6, is as follows: ETGVTQSPTHLIKTRGQQVTLRCSSQSGHNTVSWYQQALGQGPQFIFQYYREEENGRGNFPPRFSGLQFPNYSSELNVNALELDDSALYLCASSLESGSYNSPLHFGNGTRLTVT.

This sequence joins TRBV9 and TRBJ2-2; weak D call: TRBD1 (7 bases). The ends were cut back, 0 bases at V and 4 bases at J, with 13 bases in the middle. There are 16 residues in the CDR3. Germline V gene lookup returns CDR1 SGDLS and CDR2 YYNGEE. The CDR3 sequence: CASSVGSGGSTGELFF. CDR3 in DNA: TGTGCCAGCAGCGTAGGCTCAGGGGGGAGCACCGGGGAGCTGTTTTTT.

The chain is built from TRBV2 and TRBJ1-1, with TRBD1 identical over 9 bases. Germline V gene lookup returns CDR1 SNHLY and CDR2 FYNNEI. The V segment lost 8 bases and the J segment 1 base; nucleotides outside the gene matches: 8. This CDR3 spans 15 amino acids. The CDR3 DNA reads as TGTGCCAGCGGATTAGAGGGACAGGGGAACACTGAAGCTTTCTTT. Amino acid sequence: CASGLEGQGNTEAFF.

In its sample, this clone was seen a few times. CDR3 protein: CASSYSGGGTYEQYF. The CDR3 nucleotides are TGTGCCAGCAGTTACTCGGGCGGGGGCACCTACGAGCAGTACTTC. The chain couples TRBV6-6 to TRBJ2-7; TRBD2 might be the D (7 bases). The germline V gene encodes CDR1 MNHNY and CDR2 SVGAGI (reference sequence). The CDR3 has 15 amino acids. V was cut by 0 bases and J by 2 bases, with 11 bases left in between.

The chain recombines TRBV6-6 with TRBJ1-5; possible D gene TRBD1, 5 bases. This CDR3 is built from 14 residues. The V end was cut by 3 bases, the J end by 5 bases, with 11 bases between. Per germline, CDR1 MNHNY and CDR2 SVGAGI (reference sequence). CDR3 residues: CASSYSQADQPQHF. CDR3 nucleotides: TGTGCCAGCAGTTATTCACAGGCCGATCAGCCCCAGCATTTT.

This sequence joins TRBV7-2 and TRBJ1-1; 7 bases line up with TRBD1. Germline V CDR1 and CDR2: SGHTA, FQGNSA. The CDR3 has 14 residues. J was trimmed by 4 bases and V by 5 bases; bases with no gene match: 7. In nucleotides, the CDR3 is TGTGCCAGCAGCATAACAGGGGATAGCACTGAAGCTTTCTTT. Translated, it gives CASSITGDSTEAFF.

The chain has TRBV7-2 and TRBJ1-6, with D tentatively TRBD1 (5 bases). The CDR3 sequence is 15 residues long. The V gene lost 1 base and the J gene lost 9 bases, with 13 bases spanning the gap. The germline V gene encodes CDR1 SGHTA and CDR2 FQGNSA. The CDR3 nucleotides are TGTGCCAGCAGCTTAGAGGGCAGGGTCGGTTCACCCCTCCACTTT. Protein: CASSLEGRVGSPLHF.

The chain combines TRBV11-2 with TRBJ1-4; 10 nucleotides agree with TRBD1. V lost 6 bases, J lost 8 bases, and 9 bases stayed unmatched. This CDR3 region has 15 residues. Germline CDR1 is SGHAT and CDR2 is FQNNGV. The DNA for the CDR3 is TGTGCCAGCAGGTCTTCGGGACAGGGGCGGGAAAAACTGTTTTTT. Its protein product is CASRSSGQGREKLFF.